These T cell receptor beta chains were read from a single sample in a study of naive CD8 T cells in extremely preterm neonates. Measured with immunoSEQ multiplex PCR; TCRdb has only the in-frame clones, and not every one. The data show about 5,500 clones, approximately 97% seen once. Specimen: naive CD8+ T cells from blood. All receptors come from a human donor in good health. Each CDR3 is given without its conserved first and last residue.

v_call cdr3_aa
TRBV2 ASSGQGFYEQY
TRBV29-1 SAHLSQALDRNYGYT
TRBV19 ASSIDLETENTEAF
TRBV9 ASGPIGTDTEAF
TRBV28 ASSFRGEKYGYT
TRBV4-3 ASSQDEEGLEDTQY
TRBV4-1 APRLGPDTQY
TRBV19 ASSIDLASGDTDTQY
TRBV4-2 ASSPGGVTF
TRBV29-1 SVEQGAF
TRBV4-1 ASSQGQTSGDEQF
TRBV6-4 ASSARGYEQY
TRBV18 ASSTDRGEPQH
TRBV9 ASSIWASTDTQY
TRBV10-3 AISEVTAANYGYT
TRBV6-5 ASSTTGVNTEAF
TRBV11-2 ASSSYYRGRSSGSYEQY
TRBV27 ASSSSGYQQY
TRBV19 ASSILHQETQY
TRBV2 ASQGGTNTEAF